This T cell receptor beta chain is drawn from a study of blood T cell repertoires in COVID-19. Study-level background: Sample material is recorded as cDNA or gDNA derived from T cells, B-cell-depleted T cells, or PBMCs.

Study processing details: The authors estimated nucleated cell counts from reference gene primer amplification. Clones were sequenced by immunoSEQ multiplex PCR, and TCRdb holds only the in-frame ones, with some missing. V and J calls plus clone size are reproduced from that table; the DNA served to infer D and trimming. The sample has tens of thousands of clones; 78% are singletons. There are 18 residues in the CDR3. Germline trimming cut 2 bases from V and 1 base from J; bases unmatched to any gene: 14. The germline gives CDR1 SEHNR, CDR2 FQNEAQ (reference sequence). The sequence came from a human donor in a cohort sampled during active COVID-19. V usage is TRBV7-9 and J usage is TRBJ2-7; TRBD1 matches 7 bases. The sequencing sample was made of peripheral blood. The CDR3 loop reads CASSLTLGTALGSYEQYF. The CDR3 nucleotides are TGTGCCAGCAGCTTAACTCTTGGGACAGCCCTTGGGTCCTACGAGCAGTACTTC. Drawing the rest from reference TRBV7-9 and TRBJ2-7, the complete variable domain is DTGVSQNPRHKITKRGQNVTFRCDPISEHNRLYWYRQTLGQGPEFLTYFQNEAQLEKSRLLSDRFSAERPKGSFSTLEIQRTEQGDSAMYLCASSLTLGTALGSYEQYFGPGTRLTVT.